This entry lists 31 T cell receptor beta chains sequenced from one sample in a study of T cells in Graves' hyperthyroidism and ophthalmopathy. Researchers took RNA transcripts and amplified the TCR beta CDR3 regions from them. The HTBI primer set drove a first-round RT-PCR of the TCR CDR3. TCRdb passed the multiplex PCR reads through MiXCR, listing each CDR3 protein once. The sample gives some 510,000 distinct CDR3 sequences, less than 25% of which show up once; approximately 26% is in the top ten. The specimen sequenced was blood. The receptors derive from a man younger than 30 with Graves' hyperthyroidism.

This chain links TRBV12-3 or TRBV12-4 with TRBJ1-6; D unclear. The CDR3 sequence is 17 residues long. Trimming took 5 bases from V and 3 from J, leaving 17 bases between them. The CDR3 here is CASSTRQAPIYNSPLHF. The CDR3 nucleotides read TGTGCCAGCAGTACCCGGCAGGCCCCTATCTATAATTCACCCCTCCACTTT.

The V gene is TRBV6-1, the J gene TRBJ1-5; D unresolved. CDR1 and CDR2 from the germline V gene are MNHNS and SASEGT. This CDR3 is built from 15 residues. The V gene lost 6 bases and the J gene lost 0 bases, with 12 bases spanning the gap. CDR3 nucleotide sequence: TGTGCCAGCAGCCCCGGGATTTATAGCAATCAGCCCCAGCATTTT. This encodes CASSPGIYSNQPQHF.

There are many counts of this clonotype. The J gene is TRBJ2-3, the V gene TRBV14; no definite D call. Trimming pared 2 bases from V and 4 bases from J, leaving 10 bases between. The germline V gene encodes CDR1 SGHDN and CDR2 FVKESK. The CDR3 covers 14 residues. In nucleotides, the CDR3 is TGTGCCAGCAGCCAATATGGCGCGGCAGATACGCAGTATTTT. Protein product: CASSQYGAADTQYF.

In its sample, this clonotype was seen many times. V and J are TRBV6-5 and TRBJ2-7; TRBD2 might be the D (7 bases). Germline V gene data show CDR1 as MNHEY and CDR2 as SVGAGI. The CDR3 totals 16 residues. Trimming left V 2 bases short and J 2 bases short, with 16 bases between. The chain's CDR3 is CASSYGEGGQPYEQYF. In nucleotides, the CDR3 is TGTGCCAGCAGTTACGGGGAGGGGGGCCAGCCCTACGAGCAGTACTTC.

Details on this clonotype: Just one base apart from a much larger clone, this may be a read error. The gene calls are TRBV4-2 and TRBJ1-2; 10 bases align to TRBD1. CDR1 and CDR2 from the germline V gene are LGHNA and YNFKEQ. The CDR3 is 15 amino acids. Unmatched junction bases numbered 10, after V lost 7 bases and J lost 5 bases. The CDR3 protein is CASIRGQGESYGYTF. The CDR3 bases are TGTGCCAGCATCCGAGGACAGGGGGAAAGTTATGGCTACACCTTC.

This clonotype was seen at least ten times. The chain recombines TRBV20-1 with TRBJ2-7; possibly TRBD2 for D (5 bases). Trimming cost V 1 base and J 4 bases, with 17 bases left between them. The germline CDR1 and CDR2 sequences are DFQATT and SNEGSKA (reference sequence). This CDR3 contains 15 residues. The CDR3 loop reads CSARGPAEGFYEQYF. CDR3 coding DNA: TGCAGTGCTAGAGGTCCAGCGGAAGGTTTTTACGAGCAGTACTTC.

The chain links TRBV6-1 to TRBJ1-2, with D possibly being TRBD1 (5 bases). Trimming pared 10 bases from V and 0 bases from J, leaving 9 bases between. Germline lookup yields CDR1 MNHNS and CDR2 SASEGT. The CDR3 runs to 12 residues. The CDR3 DNA reads as TGTGCCACCCTGACAGCTAACTATGGCTACACCTTC. It specifies CATLTANYGYTF.

V gene TRBV19 combines with J gene TRBJ1-2; 10 bases are a match to TRBD1. CDR3 length: 14 residues. V lost 6 bases to trimming and J lost 4 bases; unmatched junction nucleotides: 5. Germline V gene data show CDR1 as LNHDA and CDR2 as SQIVND (reference sequence). The CDR3 nucleotides are TGTGCCAGTAGGGGGACAGGGGCCACCTATGGCTACACCTTC. Its translation is CASRGTGATYGYTF.

Concerning this clonotype itself: This may be a read error: a much more frequent sequence differs by one nucleotide. This chain joins TRBV2 and TRBJ1-2, with 9 bases fitting TRBD1. Germline values: CDR1 SNHLY, CDR2 FYNNEI. The CDR3 has 13 residues. The CDR3 DNA sequence: TGTGCCGGCAGAGCACAGGGGGCGCGGGGCTACACCTTC. Amino acid sequence: CAGRAQGARGYTF. Supplemented by reference TRBV2 and TRBJ1-2, the full variable domain reads EPEVTQTPSHQVTQMGQEVILRCVPISNHLYFYWYRQILGQKVEFLVSFYNNEISEKSEIFDDQFSVERPDGSNFTLKIRSTKLEDSAMYFCAGRAQGARGYTFGSGTRLTVV.

This clonotype was counted a single time. The chain carries TRBV6-1 and TRBJ2-5, with TRBD1 matching over 12 bases. CDR1 is MNHNS and CDR2 is SASEGT in the germline V gene. The CDR3 is 17 amino acids. The V gene end was trimmed by 6 bases and the J gene end by 3 bases; junction bases not matched to a gene: 11. The CDR3 loop reads CASRTKGTGGREETQYF. CDR3 nucleotide sequence: TGTGCCAGCAGGACAAAGGGGACAGGGGGCAGGGAAGAGACCCAGTACTTC.

This clonotype was seen repeatedly, ten times or more. The V gene is TRBV4-1, the J gene TRBJ2-7; D uncertain. From germline, CDR1 is MGHRA and CDR2 YSYEKL. V lost 3 bases and J lost 3, with 15 bases in between. The CDR3 covers 15 residues. CDR3 sequence (DNA): TGCGCCAGCAGCCAGGAGTGGATGATTGACTACGAGCAGTACTTC. This sequence encodes CASSQEWMIDYEQYF.

There are many counts of this clonotype. The chain carries TRBV11-2 and TRBJ2-7; D uncertain. The CDR3 runs to 15 residues. Trimming stripped 1 base from V and 0 bases from J, with 10 bases between. Germline CDR1 and CDR2: SGHAT and FQNNGV. CDR3 in amino acids: CASSLAGESSYEQYF. The DNA of the CDR3 is TGTGCCAGCAGCTTAGCTGGCGAGAGCTCCTACGAGCAGTACTTC.

The J gene is TRBJ1-2, the V gene TRBV12-3 or TRBV12-4; 11 bases are a match to TRBD1. V shed 4 bases, J shed 4 bases, and the junction held 14 bases outside the gene matches. The CDR3 spans 18 residues. CDR3 in amino acids: CASSSSSAGQGETYGYTF. CDR3 DNA sequence: TGTGCCAGCAGTTCGTCCTCCGCGGGACAGGGGGAGACCTATGGCTACACCTTC.

Ten or more counts support this clonotype. The gene calls are TRBV6-5 and TRBJ1-5; D not resolved. This CDR3 spans 13 amino acids. Trimming cost V 5 bases and J 0 bases, with 5 bases left between them. Looked up from germline, CDR1 is MNHEY and CDR2 is SVGAGI. This CDR3 is CASSPDSNQPQHF. The CDR3 DNA is TGTGCCAGCAGTCCGGATAGCAATCAGCCCCAGCATTTT.

This clonotype was seen ten or more times. The CDR3 bases are TGCAGTGCTAGAGATCGGACAGGGGCTGAATTGGACACTGAAGCTTTCTTT. It encodes CSARDRTGAELDTEAFF. The chain recombines TRBV20-1 with TRBJ1-1; TRBD1 matches 9 bases. In germline, CDR1 is DFQATT, CDR2 SNEGSKA (reference sequence). After removal of 0 bases from V and 3 bases from J, the junction contained 11 bases not matched to a gene. The CDR3 loop spans 17 amino acids.

This clonotype came up many times. This chain's CDR3 is CASQDRLNTEAFF. CDR3 in DNA: TGTGCCAGCCAGGACAGGTTGAACACTGAAGCTTTCTTT. The rearrangement links TRBV6-1 to TRBJ1-1, with 7 bases fitting TRBD1. The CDR3 is made up of 13 amino acids. Germline CDR1 MNHNS, CDR2 SASEGT. Unmatched junction bases numbered 3, after V lost 8 bases and J lost 0 bases.

The V and J genes are TRBV20-1 and TRBJ1-5; D gene ambiguous. V shed 6 bases and J shed 4 bases, with 10 bases lying between them. CDR1 and CDR2 from the germline V gene are DFQATT and SNEGSKA (reference sequence). This CDR3 contains 12 residues. The CDR3 bases are TGCAGTGCGGAAAGGAGTAATCAGCCCCAGCATTTT. This codes for CSAERSNQPQHF.

The chain has TRBV15 and TRBJ1-4; 9 bases line up with TRBD1. The germline CDR1 and CDR2 sequences are LNHNV and YYDKDF (reference sequence). The V and J ends lost 1 base and 9 bases, in that order; junction bases with no gene match: 6. CDR3 length: 15 amino acids. The DNA for the CDR3 is TGTGCCACCAGCAGAGGCGGGACAGGGATCCAAAAACTGTTTTTT. Amino acids: CATSRGGTGIQKLFF.

This chain joins TRBV6-9 and TRBJ2-7, with TRBD1 matching over 10 bases. The V and J ends lost 6 bases and 3 bases, in that order; junction bases with no gene match: 8. The CDR3 has 15 amino acids. In germline, CDR1 is MNHGY, CDR2 SVAAGI. The CDR3 is CASRLSWDRGYEQYF. CDR3 nucleotide sequence: TGTGCCAGCAGGCTCTCATGGGACAGGGGCTACGAGCAGTACTTC.

This clonotype was seen only a few times. This rearrangement joins TRBV6-1 to TRBJ1-5; D ambiguous. The CDR3 runs to 15 residues. Germline CDR1 MNHNS, CDR2 SASEGT. The ends were cut back, 8 bases at V and 1 base at J, with 15 bases in the middle. The CDR3 loop is CASPVGRQSNQPQHF. CDR3 nucleotide sequence: TGTGCCAGCCCAGTGGGCAGGCAGAGCAATCAGCCCCAGCATTTT.

In this sample, this clonotype turned up many times. This chain joins TRBV6-5 and TRBJ2-2; no clear D. Germline V gene sequence: CDR1 MNHEY, CDR2 SVGAGI. The CDR3 has 16 residues. V lost 4 bases and J 2 bases, leaving 14 bases between the germline ends. The CDR3 sequence is CASSSPFLENTGELFF. CDR3 bases: TGTGCCAGCAGTTCCCCCTTCCTGGAAAACACCGGGGAGCTGTTTTTT.

This chain links TRBV24-1 with TRBJ2-7; a possible D gene is TRBD2 (6 bases). V lost 3 bases, J lost 2 bases, and 10 bases lay in between. Germline values: CDR1 KGHDR, CDR2 SFDVKD. The CDR3 loop spans 14 amino acids. CDR3 coding DNA: TGTGCCACCAGTGATGGGGGGAAGGCCTACGAGCAGTACTTC. It yields the protein CATSDGGKAYEQYF.

The table lists this clonotype with many counts. The chain has TRBV7-2 and TRBJ2-7; 10 nucleotides match TRBD2. Losses at the gene ends were 3 bases for V and 2 bases for J; bases not matched to a gene: 4. Germline assignment: CDR1 SGHTA and CDR2 FQGNSA. CDR3 size: 15 residues. Here the CDR3 reads CASSLTSGPTYEQYF. CDR3 nucleotide sequence: TGTGCCAGCAGCTTGACTAGCGGGCCGACCTACGAGCAGTACTTC.

This clonotype was seen many times. The chain carries TRBV7-2 and TRBJ1-1, with 7 bases lining up with TRBD1. The CDR3 contains 15 residues. V was clipped by 3 bases and J by 5 bases; unmatched bases: 9. The germline V gene encodes CDR1 SGHTA and CDR2 FQGNSA. Written as DNA, the CDR3 is TGTGCCAGCAGCTTGAGGGGGCGGGGAGGAACTGAAGCTTTCTTT. Its translation: CASSLRGRGGTEAFF.

This clonotype was detected only a few times. The rearrangement joins TRBV7-9 to TRBJ1-1, with D unclear. The germline gives CDR1 SEHNR, CDR2 FQNEAQ (reference sequence). The CDR3 covers 12 residues. Trimming pared 3 bases from V and 8 bases from J, leaving 10 bases between. The CDR3 spells CASSFSGREAFF. CDR3 nucleotide sequence: TGTGCCAGCAGCTTTTCGGGTCGCGAAGCTTTCTTT. Full variable domain (outside the CDR3, taken from reference TRBV7-9 and TRBJ1-1): DTGVSQNPRHKITKRGQNVTFRCDPISEHNRLYWYRQTLGQGPEFLTYFQNEAQLEKSRLLSDRFSAERPKGSFSTLEIQRTEQGDSAMYLCASSFSGREAFFGQGTRLTVV.

The chain combines TRBV10-3 with TRBJ2-5; 13 nucleotides match TRBD2. Unmatched junction bases numbered 4, after V lost 10 bases and J lost 5 bases. CDR1 is ENHRY, CDR2 SYGVKD, per germline. The CDR3 is 13 amino acids. The CDR3 region has the DNA TGTGCCACGGGACTAGCGGGAAGTGAGACCCAGTACTTC. It is translated as CATGLAGSETQYF.

In its sample, this clonotype was seen many times. The chain links TRBV6-5 to TRBJ1-1; maybe TRBD1 (6 bases). The CDR3 has 14 residues. Trimming took off 8 bases at V and 0 bases at J, with 13 bases between the two ends. CDR1 and CDR2 from the germline V gene are MNHEY and SVGAGI. The CDR3 DNA reads as TGTGCCAGCGGGTACAGGGCGCTGAACACTGAAGCTTTCTTT. Its translation: CASGYRALNTEAFF.

There are many counts of this clonotype. V and J are TRBV6-1 and TRBJ1-5, with D maybe TRBD1 (5 bases). The V end was cut by 2 bases, the J end by 7 bases, with 12 bases between. The CDR3 totals 14 residues. Germline assignment: CDR1 MNHNS and CDR2 SASEGT. CDR3 nucleotides: TGTGCCAGCAGTGAATCTTCAGGGTTCCAGCCCCAGCATTTT. Protein sequence: CASSESSGFQPQHF.

This clonotype was picked up a small number of times. The chain links TRBV30 to TRBJ1-5; TRBD1 agrees at 10 bases. Germline loops: CDR1 GTSNPN, CDR2 SVGIG (reference sequence). The length of the CDR3 is 16 residues. J lost 2 bases, V lost 2 bases, and 6 bases had no gene match. In DNA form, the CDR3 reads TGTGCCTGGAGTACCGGGACAGGGGTGGGCAATCAGCCCCAGCATTTT. Translating it yields CAWSTGTGVGNQPQHF.

CDR3 in DNA: TGCAGTGCTCGGCTAGCGGGGGCCCTAAACATTCAGTACTTC. Protein sequence: CSARLAGALNIQYF. The chain carries TRBV20-1 and TRBJ2-4; 10 nucleotides line up with TRBD2. This CDR3 contains 14 residues. V shed 5 bases, J shed 6 bases, and the junction held 7 bases outside the gene matches. The V gene's germline CDR1 is DFQATT and CDR2 SNEGSKA (reference sequence).

The rearrangement uses TRBV12-3 or TRBV12-4 and TRBJ2-7; no definite D call. Trimming took 7 bases from V and 5 from J, leaving 15 bases between them. The CDR3 extends over 13 amino acids. The CDR3 region has the DNA TGTGCCAGCACCGTAAAGTGGCCCCACGAGCAGTACTTC. Protein product: CASTVKWPHEQYF.